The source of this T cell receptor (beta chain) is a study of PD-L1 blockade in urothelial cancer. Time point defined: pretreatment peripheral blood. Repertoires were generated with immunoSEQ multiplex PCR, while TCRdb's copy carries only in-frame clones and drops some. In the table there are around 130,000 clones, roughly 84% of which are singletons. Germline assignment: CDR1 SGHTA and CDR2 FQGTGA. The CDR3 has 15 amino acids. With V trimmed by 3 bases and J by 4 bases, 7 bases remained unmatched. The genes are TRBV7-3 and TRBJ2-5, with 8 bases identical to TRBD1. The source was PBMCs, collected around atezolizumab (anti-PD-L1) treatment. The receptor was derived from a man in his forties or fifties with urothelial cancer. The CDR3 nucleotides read TGTGCCAGCAGCTTGGCAGGGGGCGCATTAGAGACCCAGTACTTC. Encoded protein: CASSLAGGALETQYF.